This record concerns one TCR beta chain sequence. The antigen is not known. cDNA encoding TCR beta was synthesized via 5'RACE template switching incorporating UMIs. TCRdb re-called the 5' RACE reads, yielding one record per CDR3 amino acid sequence without DNA. This sample contains around 550,000 distinct CDR3 sequences. This entry belongs to a study of T cells expressing NK-cell markers. As for the study in general: Seven sequenced donors out of eight were HCMV-seropositive, one seronegative.

Notes on the study in general: Roughly six donors showed dominant NKG2C+ clonotypes comprising roughly 1.0-7.0% of their CD8+ T cells. Topping the CD3+CD56-NKG2C+ fraction as well were these clonotypes, in a handful of donors.

The CDR3 contains 13 residues. CDR1 and CDR2 (germline): ENHRY, SYGVKD. This chain uses TRBV10-3 with TRBJ2-1. This TCR came from a young man in good health. The material sequenced was blood T cells: a sorted CD56 or NKG2C T cell subset, CD4+ or CD8+ T cells, or bulk PBMC T cells (not recorded which). The CDR3 sequence: CAIYVPSYNEQFF.